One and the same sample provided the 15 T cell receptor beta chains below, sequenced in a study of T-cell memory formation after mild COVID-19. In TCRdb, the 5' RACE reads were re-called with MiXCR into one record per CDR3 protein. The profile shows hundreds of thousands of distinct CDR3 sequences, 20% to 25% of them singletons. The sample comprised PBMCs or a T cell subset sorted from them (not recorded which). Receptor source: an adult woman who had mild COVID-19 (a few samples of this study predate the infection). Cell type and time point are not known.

The CDR3 protein is CASSLTHYNEQFF. The CDR3 coding sequence is TGCGCCAGCAGCTTGACCCATTACAATGAGCAGTTCTTC. The chain recombines TRBV5-1 with TRBJ2-1; no definite D call. V lost 1 base, J lost 4 bases, and 6 bases lay in between. There are 13 residues in the CDR3. Germline V gene data show CDR1 as SGHRS and CDR2 as YFSETQ.

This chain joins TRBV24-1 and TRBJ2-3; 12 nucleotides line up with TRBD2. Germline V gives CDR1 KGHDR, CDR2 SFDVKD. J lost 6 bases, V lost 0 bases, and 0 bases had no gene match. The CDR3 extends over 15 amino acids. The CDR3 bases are TGTGCCACCAGTGATTTGACTAGCGGGGGGGATACGCAGTATTTT. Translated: CATSDLTSGGDTQYF.

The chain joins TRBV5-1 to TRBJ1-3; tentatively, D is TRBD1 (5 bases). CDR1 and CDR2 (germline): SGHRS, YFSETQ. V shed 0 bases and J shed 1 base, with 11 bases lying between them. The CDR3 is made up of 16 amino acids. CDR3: CASSLEGVQSGNTIYF. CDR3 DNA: TGCGCCAGCAGCTTGGAAGGGGTCCAATCTGGAAACACCATATATTTT. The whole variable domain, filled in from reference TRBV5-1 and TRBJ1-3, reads KAGVTQTPRYLIKTRGQQVTLSCSPISGHRSVSWYQQTPGQGLQFLFEYFSETQRNKGNFPGRFSGRQFSNSRSEMNVSTLELGDSALYLCASSLEGVQSGNTIYFGEGSWLTVV.

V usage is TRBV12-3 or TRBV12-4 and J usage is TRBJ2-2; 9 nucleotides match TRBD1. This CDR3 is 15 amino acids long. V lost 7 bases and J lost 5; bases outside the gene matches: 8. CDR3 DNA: TGTGCCAGCACCACCGGACAGGGGAGGACCGGGGAGCTGTTTTTT. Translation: CASTTGQGRTGELFF.

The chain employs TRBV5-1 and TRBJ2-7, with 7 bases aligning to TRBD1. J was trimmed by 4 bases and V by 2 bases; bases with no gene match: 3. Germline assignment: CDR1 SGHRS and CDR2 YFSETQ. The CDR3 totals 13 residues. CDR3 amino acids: CASSFDRAYEQYF. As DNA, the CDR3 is TGCGCCAGCAGCTTCGACAGGGCTTACGAGCAGTACTTC. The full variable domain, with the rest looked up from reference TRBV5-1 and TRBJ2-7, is KAGVTQTPRYLIKTRGQQVTLSCSPISGHRSVSWYQQTPGQGLQFLFEYFSETQRNKGNFPGRFSGRQFSNSRSEMNVSTLELGDSALYLCASSFDRAYEQYFGPGTRLTVT.

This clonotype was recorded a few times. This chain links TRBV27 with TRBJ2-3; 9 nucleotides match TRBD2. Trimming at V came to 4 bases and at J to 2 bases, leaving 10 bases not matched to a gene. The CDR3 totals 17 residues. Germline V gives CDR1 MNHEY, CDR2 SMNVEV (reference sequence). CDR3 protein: CASSSPTSGRFTDTQYF. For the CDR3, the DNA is TGTGCCAGCAGTTCCCCTACTAGCGGGCGCTTCACAGATACGCAGTATTTT.

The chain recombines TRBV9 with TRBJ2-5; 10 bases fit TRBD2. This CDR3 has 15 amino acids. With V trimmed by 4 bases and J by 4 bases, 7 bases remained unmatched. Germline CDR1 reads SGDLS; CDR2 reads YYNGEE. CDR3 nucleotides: TGTGCCAGCAGCCCCACAGCGGGGGGGGTAGAGACCCAGTACTTC. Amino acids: CASSPTAGGVETQYF.

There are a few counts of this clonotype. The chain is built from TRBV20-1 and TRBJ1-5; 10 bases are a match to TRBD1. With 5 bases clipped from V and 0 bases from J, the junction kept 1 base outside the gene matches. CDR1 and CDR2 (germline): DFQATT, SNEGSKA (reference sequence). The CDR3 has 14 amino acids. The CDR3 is CSAGDRGSNQPQHF. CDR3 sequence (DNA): TGCAGTGCTGGGGACAGGGGTAGCAATCAGCCCCAGCATTTT.

CDR3 coding DNA: TGTGCCAGCAGTGAATGGGCAGGGGGCTCCTCTAATGAAAAACTGTTTTTT. It codes for CASSEWAGGSSNEKLFF. V usage is TRBV25-1 and J usage is TRBJ1-4; 8 bases are shared with TRBD1. Germline V lookup: CDR1 MGHDK, CDR2 SYGVNS. V lost 1 base, J lost 3 bases, and 7 bases stayed unmatched. The CDR3 is 17 residues long.

The CDR3 DNA is TGTGCCAGCAGTTACCGGACTAGAAAACCCTACGAGCAGTACTTC. Protein product: CASSYRTRKPYEQYF. This chain uses TRBV2 with TRBJ2-7; 7 bases fit TRBD2. J lost 2 bases, V lost 5 bases, and 9 bases had no gene match. Germline CDR1 SNHLY, CDR2 FYNNEI. The CDR3 has 15 residues.

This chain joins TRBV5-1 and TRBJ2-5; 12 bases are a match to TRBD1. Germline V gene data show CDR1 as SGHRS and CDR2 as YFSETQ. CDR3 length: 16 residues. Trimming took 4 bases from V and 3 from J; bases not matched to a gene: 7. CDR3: CASSPGGTGGEETQYF. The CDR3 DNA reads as TGCGCCAGCAGCCCAGGGGGGACAGGGGGCGAAGAGACCCAGTACTTC. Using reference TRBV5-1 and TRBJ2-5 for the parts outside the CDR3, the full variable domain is KAGVTQTPRYLIKTRGQQVTLSCSPISGHRSVSWYQQTPGQGLQFLFEYFSETQRNKGNFPGRFSGRQFSNSRSEMNVSTLELGDSALYLCASSPGGTGGEETQYFGPGTRLLVL.

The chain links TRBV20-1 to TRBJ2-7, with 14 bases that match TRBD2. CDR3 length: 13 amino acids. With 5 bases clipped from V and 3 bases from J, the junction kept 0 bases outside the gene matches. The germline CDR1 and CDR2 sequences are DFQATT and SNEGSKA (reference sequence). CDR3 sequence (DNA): TGCAGTGCTGGACTAGCGGGGGGCTACGAGCAGTACTTC. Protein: CSAGLAGGYEQYF.

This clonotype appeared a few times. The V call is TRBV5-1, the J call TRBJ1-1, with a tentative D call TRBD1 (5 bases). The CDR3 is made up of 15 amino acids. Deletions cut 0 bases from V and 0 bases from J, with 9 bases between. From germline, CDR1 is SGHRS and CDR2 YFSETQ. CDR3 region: CASSLGAGLNTEAFF. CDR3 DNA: TGCGCCAGCAGCTTGGGCGCAGGGTTGAACACTGAAGCTTTCTTT.

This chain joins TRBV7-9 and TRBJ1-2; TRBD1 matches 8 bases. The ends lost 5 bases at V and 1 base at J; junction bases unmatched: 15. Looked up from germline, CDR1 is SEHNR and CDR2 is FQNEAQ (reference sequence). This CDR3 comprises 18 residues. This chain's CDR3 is CASSPLRLDREFNYGYTF. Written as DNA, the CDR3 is TGTGCCAGCAGCCCCTTGAGGCTGGACAGGGAATTTAACTATGGCTACACCTTC.

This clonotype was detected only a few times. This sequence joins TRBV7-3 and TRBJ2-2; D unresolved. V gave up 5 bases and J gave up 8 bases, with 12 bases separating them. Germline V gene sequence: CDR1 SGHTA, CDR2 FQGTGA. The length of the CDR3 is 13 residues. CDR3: CASSPEKAGELFF. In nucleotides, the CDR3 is TGTGCCAGCAGCCCGGAGAAAGCAGGGGAGCTGTTTTTT.